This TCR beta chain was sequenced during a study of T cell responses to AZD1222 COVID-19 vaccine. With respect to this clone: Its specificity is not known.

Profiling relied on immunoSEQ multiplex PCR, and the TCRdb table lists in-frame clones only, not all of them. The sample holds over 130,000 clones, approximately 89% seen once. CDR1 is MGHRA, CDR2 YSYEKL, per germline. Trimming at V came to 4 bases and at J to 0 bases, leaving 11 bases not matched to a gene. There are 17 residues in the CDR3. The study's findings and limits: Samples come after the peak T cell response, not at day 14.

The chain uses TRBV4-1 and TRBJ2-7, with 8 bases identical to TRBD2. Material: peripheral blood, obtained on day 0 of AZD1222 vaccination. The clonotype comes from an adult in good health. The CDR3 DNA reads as TGCGCCAGCAGCCCCGCCGGGTTTAGCGGGACCTCCTACGAGCAGTACTTC. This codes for CASSPAGFSGTSYEQYF.